The sequence of this T cell receptor beta chain was determined in a study of cytomegalovirus exposure and HLA in healthy donors (dated by TCRdb to the late 2010s). For context, the study as a whole: An earlier analysis of under 600 of the donors reported 250 to 300 Gb of sequence data and more than 90 million unique TCR beta sequences from about 200 million T cells. An early release covering about 600 HLA-typed donors comprised approximately 300 gigabases of sequencing data and roughly 85 million unique TCR sequences. Of the 300 to 500 genotyped donors, over 80% were placed in the genetic ancestry cluster associated with self-reported Caucasian donors. The study aimed to test whether signatures of past pathogen exposure could be identified by cataloging public T cell receptors. The study used immunosequencing to profile the T cell repertoires of several hundred subjects and linked those repertoires to cytomegalovirus serostatus. In addition to the first cohort of approximately 650 subjects, a separate validation cohort of about 120 different subjects was used. High-throughput TCR immunosequencing, statistical association of individual TCRs with disease status, and machine learning were combined to predict cytomegalovirus infection status. In a later analysis, previously published TCR beta repertoires from 670 or so donors were re-analyzed and high-resolution HLA genotyping was added so that TCR occurrence patterns could be studied. The later analysis used no new phenotypic data to find candidate immune exposures, relying instead on TCR beta sequences and their occurrence across donors. In an earlier analysis of 500 to 650 of the donors, high-throughput TCR beta sequencing was used to judge whether each TCR beta V gene segment behaved as functional or pseudogenic. Donor age, sex, ethnicity and CMV serostatus were collected together with the repertoire data. A later genetic analysis used genome-wide SNP genotypes for about three fifths of the roughly 700 donors, treating that subset as a discovery cohort. Every discovery cohort repertoire had been produced on one sequencing platform. Class I and class II HLA loci were covered by the typing at four-digit resolution. The number of typed donors differed by locus: roughly 620-630 for A, B, C, DRB1 and DQB1; 500 to 550 for DQA1; 606 for DPA1; and 400 to 480 for DPB1. Several DR-DQ haplotypes were treated as single units for association and clustering because of strong linkage in the cohort. On average, around 230,000 unique TCR beta nucleotide sequences were sequenced per donor among a few hundred genotyped donors of the cohort, with roughly a sixth of those sequences being non-productive.

This clone was counted a few times. The specificity of this receptor is unknown. No base quality values were provided; no much bigger clone lies one nucleotide off. The method was the immunoSEQ multiplex PCR assay. For the multiplex PCR, a mixture combining 60 forward primers for TCR Vbeta segments and 13 reverse primers for TCR Jbeta segments was used. A multiplex PCR assay on genomic DNA amplified the CDR3 region of rearranged TCR beta genes. On the Illumina HiSeq System, the amplified TCR beta libraries were sequenced as 87-base-pair reads. Turning to the authors' computational methods: In a later analysis, 80 million or so unique TCR beta chains were counted across the roughly 670 repertoires, and about 9.9 million of these chains were shared by at least two donors. Raw reads were error-corrected and collapsed into unique sequences with a nearest-neighbor algorithm that merged closely related sequences to remove PCR and sequencing errors. Alignment of CDR3 sequences to IMGT reference sequences was used to assign V, D and J gene segments. Each retained sequence needed at least a six-nucleotide match to both a V gene segment and a J gene segment. Rearrangements were called productive when the CDR3 lacked stop codons and stayed in frame with V and J; all others were non-productive. CDR3 was defined by IMGT convention, running from the second conserved V-encoded cysteine to the conserved J-encoded phenylalanine. The earlier analysis of about 560 of the donors excluded any sequence lacking an unambiguous match to a single V gene segment. In an earlier analysis of more than 500 of the donors, a V segment was called functional when productive rearrangements were above 56.7%, and segregating when the standard deviation between donors exceeded 5%. A statistical classification framework was built for diagnosing cytomegalovirus status from the catalog of TCR beta chain sequences. In a later analysis, V and J genes were assigned by comparing TCR nucleotide sequences against IMGT/GENE-DB human TR gene sequences. The TCRdist pipeline was used in a later analysis to assign CDR3 sequences and most-parsimonious VDJ recombination scenarios. In a later analysis, every TCR beta chain was defined by the combination of its CDR3 amino acid sequence and its V-gene family, and reads without a unique V-gene family were dropped. In a later analysis, 450 to 600 highly shared, low-generation-probability nucleotide sequences were removed to address suspected cross-contamination and a sequencing artifact. For each public chain, a later analysis derived a clonal expansion index from normalized ranks of inferred template counts within each repertoire. In a later analysis, generation probabilities were computed with a VDJ recombination model fitted to out-of-frame rearrangements, and the resulting probabilities were checked against IGoR. In a later analysis, TCR-TCR, TCR-HLA and TCR-CMV co-occurrence was scored with hypergeometric tests, and a repertoire-size bias correction was applied to TCR pairs. False discovery rates were estimated in a later analysis by permuting HLA or CMV assignments 20 times. A later analysis grouped co-occurring TCRs with DBSCAN, adding TCRdist sequence similarity when clustering within HLA-allele-positive subsets. Repertoires with fewer than 30,000 or more than 120,000 public chains, plus five repertoires with anomalous nucleotide sharing, were excluded from co-occurrence clustering. Drawn from immuneACCESS, this table holds only the in-frame rearrangements with V and J called that TCRdb kept. Clones are partly lost; checked studies trace under half to an unresolved V gene and leave the rest unexplained. That table is the source of V, J and clone size, and D and trimming were worked out from the DNA. A total of 60,000 to 95,000 clones appear in this sample, 70% to 85% of them only once. The biggest ten clones account for approximately 17% of the sample.

Taken from cysteine to phenylalanine, the CDR3 has 15 residues. The CDR3 DNA has 45 bases and is translated from base 1. V drops 1 base and J drops 4 bases, leaving 14 bases in between. CDR1 and CDR2, looked up from the germline V gene, are KGHSH and LQKENI. In total, roughly 710 healthy bone marrow donors made up the cohort. At the time of sampling, every cohort member was nominally healthy, though immune exposures that went unrecorded were likely present. The donor tested CMV seropositive, placing the donor among the 290 or so seropositive members of the cohort. Every donor gave a peripheral blood sample, and the peripheral blood mononuclear cells from that sample were used for TCR beta sequencing. Genomic DNA extraction from the blood cell samples was performed with the Qiagen DNeasy Blood Extraction Kit. Findings and caveats that apply to the study as a whole: HLA typing was unavailable for some donors at each locus, so association tests used only the typed subset. Correlated functional status among segregating V segments might be attributable to linkage disequilibrium, but an unknown experimental factor could not be ruled out. Broadly in line with IMGT annotations, most TCR beta V segments showed up in productive rearrangements about 87% or about 30% of the time in an earlier analysis of under 700 of the donors. Some IMGT-functional V segments, including TRBV6-2 and TRBV6-3, could not be distinguished by the 87-base-pair reads and were therefore excluded. In a later analysis, several top co-occurrence clusters were reported to appear linked to parvovirus B19, influenza, CMV and Epstein-Barr virus. According to the authors, the approach could potentially be generalized to other disease states and immunological phenotypes. A further reported finding was that TCR beta sequences accurately predicted the HLA-A and HLA-B alleles for most subjects in the first cohort. According to a later analysis, TCR association rates differed among HLA loci, with DRB1 alleles showing the most associated TCRs and HLA-C alleles showing the fewest. In this cohort, only TCR beta chains were sequenced, and detectable features were limited by the absence of alpha or paired-chain data. A later analysis found that most CMV-associated TCR beta chains appeared HLA-restricted, with HLA associations seemingly driven largely by CMV exposure. A total of 150 to 200 TCR beta chains were listed by the study as associated with cytomegalovirus. Compared with equally common non-associated chains, HLA-associated TCR beta chains in a later analysis were more clonally expanded and had lower generation probabilities. While some public TCRs were present in many individuals, most TCR sequences turned up only very rarely across donors. A few of the identified cytomegalovirus-associated TCR beta chains were confirmed in vitro to be specific for cytomegalovirus antigens. The classifier was reported to diagnose cytomegalovirus status with high specificity and sensitivity in both the original and validation cohorts. Some 16 rarely observed V segments, including chromosome 9 orphons, were excluded from the earlier analysis of a few hundred of the donors because counts were too low. At a false discovery rate of 0.05, a later analysis linked some 17,000 TCR beta sequences to specific HLA alleles. A cluster of highly shared sequence variants was judged likely to represent a technical artifact of the sequencing pipeline. Immune exposure information for the cohort was limited to CMV serostatus. Assigning TCR associations to individual alleles was difficult when HLA alleles, especially DR and DQ, strongly co-occurred. In a later genetic analysis, fewer N-insertions in productive TCRs were reported among donors in an Asian-associated ancestry cluster than the roughly 670-donor mean. Roughly uniform sequencing depth across donors was assumed in presence/absence analyses, although this assumption may not hold. An association between a missense DCLRE1C variant and V-gene and J-gene trimming of TCR beta chains was found in a later genetic analysis and replicated in an independent cohort.

Source material: PBMCs. The receptor's source is a man between 70 and 80 years old in good health and CMV-seropositive. The V and J genes are TRBV18 and TRBJ2-7; TRBD2 is a weak D gene call, 5 bases matching. DNA sequence: TGTGCCAGCTCACCACAGCCCCGCGGGTCATACGAGCAGTACTTC. This is translated as CASSPQPRGSYEQYF. With all but the CDR3 taken from the reference TRBV18 and TRBJ2-7 genes, the full variable domain is: NAGVMQNPRHLVRRRGQEARLRCSPMKGHSHVYWYRQLPEEGLKFMVYLQKENIIDESGMPKERFSAEFPKEGPSILRIQQVVRGDSAAYFCASSPQPRGSYEQYFGPGTRLTVT.